The 23 T cell receptor beta chains given below trace back to one sample, sequenced in a study of shared clonotypes between healthy human individuals. The repertoire was sequenced with immunoSEQ multiplex PCR; TCRdb's copy has only in-frame clones and lacks some. The sample includes some 200,000 clones, 60% to 70% seen only once; the top ten take around 10%. Sequencing was performed on memory CD4+ T cells sorted from blood. This sample's subset: CD45RA-negative fraction. These receptors were obtained from a man aged 30 to 39 in good health.

The rearrangement uses TRBV4-3 and TRBJ1-5; tentative D call: TRBD1 (5 bases). Germline V gene sequence: CDR1 LGHNA, CDR2 YSLEER. V was trimmed by 0 bases and J by 4 bases, leaving 10 bases between them. The CDR3 spans 15 residues. The DNA for the CDR3 is TGCGCCAGCAGCCAAGATCCGGGGGGAAATCAGCCCCAGCATTTT. It specifies CASSQDPGGNQPQHF.

The chain combines TRBV11-2 with TRBJ2-5; TRBD1 is a possible D gene (5 bases). The CDR3 sequence is 14 residues long. Trimming removed 4 bases from V and 6 bases from J, with 15 bases in between. Germline-derived CDR1 and CDR2 are SGHAT and FQNNGV. CDR3 nucleotides: TGTGCCAGCAGCTCCGCCAGGGTGTCGAAGACCCAGTACTTC. Residues: CASSSARVSKTQYF.

This clone was observed many times. J is TRBJ2-3 and V is TRBV19; D call uncertain. This CDR3 is 13 amino acids long. Germline-derived CDR1 and CDR2 are LNHDA and SQIVND (reference sequence). The germline V and J ends were trimmed by 5 bases and 2 bases, with 8 bases remaining between them. The chain's CDR3 is CASSGGHTDTQYF. CDR3 sequence (DNA): TGTGCCAGTAGTGGTGGTCACACAGATACGCAGTATTTT.

This clone was counted at least ten times. The rearrangement uses TRBV28 and TRBJ2-5; D is unresolved. Trimming took off 2 bases at V and 2 bases at J, with 9 bases between the two ends. The CDR3 contains 14 residues. Germline CDR1 is MDHEN and CDR2 is SYDVKM. The CDR3 nucleotides read TGTGCCAGCAGTTTACTGGGGTCGCAAGAGACCCAGTACTTC. This translates into CASSLLGSQETQYF. The whole variable domain, filled in from reference TRBV28 and TRBJ2-5, reads DVKVTQSSRYLVKRTGEKVFLECVQDMDHENMFWYRQDPGLGLRLIYFSYDVKMKEKGDIPEGYSVSREKKERFSLILESASTNQTSMYLCASSLLGSQETQYFGPGTRLLVL.

This sequence joins TRBV28 and TRBJ2-1; tentative D call: TRBD2 (6 bases). The V gene lost 6 bases and the J gene lost 5 bases, with 17 bases spanning the gap. The CDR3 length is 15 residues. The germline V gene encodes CDR1 MDHEN and CDR2 SYDVKM. The CDR3 reads CASSLGGVGDNEQFF. The CDR3 coding sequence is TGTGCCAGCAGCCTCGGCGGGGTAGGTGACAATGAGCAGTTCTTC.

This chain uses TRBV6-6 with TRBJ2-3, with 8 bases that match TRBD2. The ends lost 10 bases at V and 3 bases at J; junction bases unmatched: 3. This CDR3 comprises 12 residues. Germline values: CDR1 MNHNY, CDR2 SVGAGI (reference sequence). CDR3 DNA sequence: TGTGCCACTAGCGGGCAAACAGATACGCAGTATTTT. It specifies CATSGQTDTQYF.

This clone was seen a few times. The chain links TRBV7-8 to TRBJ1-2; tentatively, D is TRBD1 (5 bases). The CDR3 consists of 12 residues. Germline loops: CDR1 SGHVS, CDR2 FQNEAQ. With 6 bases removed from V and 8 bases from J, the gap between germline ends came to 13 bases. CDR3 DNA sequence: TGTGCCAGCAGAGTAGGGACCCGGGGCTACACCTTC. Residues: CASRVGTRGYTF.

The genes are TRBV15 and TRBJ2-3; 10 bases map to TRBD2. The V segment lost 0 bases and the J segment 4 bases; nucleotides outside the gene matches: 4. The germline V gene encodes CDR1 LNHNV and CDR2 YYDKDF (reference sequence). The CDR3 spans 16 residues. CDR3 in amino acids: CATSRDLSGRADTQYF. CDR3 sequence (DNA): TGTGCCACCAGCAGAGATCTGAGCGGGAGGGCAGATACGCAGTATTTT.

The chain uses TRBV12-5 and TRBJ2-7, with TRBD1 matching 7 bases. The germline V gene encodes CDR1 LGHNT and CDR2 FRNRAP. Losses at the gene ends were 5 bases for V and 3 bases for J; bases not matched to a gene: 1. The CDR3 is made up of 12 amino acids. CDR3 DNA sequence: TGTGCTAGTGGTCGGGACAGCTACGAGCAGTACTTC. Residues: CASGRDSYEQYF.

CDR3 bases: TGTGCCAGTAGGACACAGGGGGCACATGGCTACACCTTC. This codes for CASRTQGAHGYTF. The chain uses TRBV19 and TRBJ1-2; 9 bases line up with TRBD1. Losses at the gene ends were 6 bases for V and 6 bases for J; bases not matched to a gene: 5. CDR3 length: 13 residues. Germline V gene sequence: CDR1 LNHDA, CDR2 SQIVND (reference sequence).

The rearrangement links TRBV30 to TRBJ1-4; possible D gene TRBD1, 5 bases. V was cut by 0 bases and J by 4 bases, with 9 bases left in between. From germline, CDR1 is GTSNPN and CDR2 SVGIG (reference sequence). CDR3 length: 14 residues. Here the CDR3 DNA reads TGTGCCTGGAGTGTACGACAGTATAATGAAAAACTGTTTTTT. It encodes CAWSVRQYNEKLFF. The full variable domain, completed using reference TRBV30 and TRBJ1-4, is SQTIHQWPATLVQPVGSPLSLECTVEGTSNPNLYWYRQAAGRGLQLLFYSVGIGQISSEVPQNLSASRPQDRQFILSSKKLLLSDSGFYLCAWSVRQYNEKLFFGSGTQLSVL.

V gene TRBV4-2 combines with J gene TRBJ2-1, with D tentatively TRBD1 or TRBD2 (5 bases each). The CDR3 is 16 residues long. The V and J ends lost 4 bases and 0 bases respectively, with 13 bases between them. CDR1 and CDR2 from the germline V gene are LGHNA and YNFKEQ. The DNA for the CDR3 is TGTGCCAGCAGCCTCGCGGACACTAGCTCCTACAATGAGCAGTTCTTC. Translation: CASSLADTSSYNEQFF.

The chain links TRBV5-1 to TRBJ2-7; 11 bases are a match to TRBD1. Germline CDR1 SGHRS, CDR2 YFSETQ. CDR3 length equals 15 residues. Trimming cost V 0 bases and J 4 bases; bases outside gene matches: 3. Here the CDR3 DNA reads TGCGCCAGCAGCTTGGATGGACAGGGGGCTTACGAGCAGTACTTC. Protein product: CASSLDGQGAYEQYF.

This chain joins TRBV10-2 and TRBJ2-7; 10 bases are shared with TRBD2. This CDR3 is built from 13 residues. CDR1 WSHSY and CDR2 SAAADI come from the germline V gene. Losses at the gene ends were 7 bases for V and 3 bases for J; bases not matched to a gene: 3. The CDR3 DNA is TGCGCCAGCACGGGACTAGCGCTCTACGAGCAGTACTTC. Translation gives CASTGLALYEQYF.

The chain employs TRBV5-6 and TRBJ2-5; TRBD2 matches 7 bases. Germline CDR1 is SGHDT and CDR2 is YYEEEE. The length of the CDR3 is 16 residues. V gave up 0 bases and J gave up 4 bases; unmatched junction bases: 9. CDR3 sequence (DNA): TGTGCCAGCAGCTTGGGCATCCGGGGGGACGGAGAGACCCAGTACTTC. Protein: CASSLGIRGDGETQYF.

V and J are TRBV18 and TRBJ2-3; 8 bases are a match to TRBD1. With 4 bases clipped from V and 2 bases from J, the junction kept 8 bases outside the gene matches. The CDR3 sequence is 16 residues long. Per germline, CDR1 KGHSH and CDR2 LQKENI. The CDR3 DNA follows: TGTGCCAGCTCACAATACCGGGACAGGCTCACAGATACGCAGTATTTT. Amino acid sequence: CASSQYRDRLTDTQYF.

The V and J genes are TRBV9 and TRBJ1-5; D unresolved. Between the trimmed V and J ends, which lost 4 bases and 5 bases, there was a span of 10 bases. The CDR3 extends over 13 amino acids. Germline CDR1 is SGDLS and CDR2 is YYNGEE. CDR3 protein: CASSTSSDQPQHF. CDR3 nucleotide sequence: TGTGCCAGCAGCACCAGCTCCGATCAGCCCCAGCATTTT.

V gene TRBV6-1 combines with J gene TRBJ1-1; the D is unclear. This CDR3 contains 13 residues. The V gene lost 6 bases and the J gene lost 2 bases, with 10 bases spanning the gap. Germline assignment: CDR1 MNHNS and CDR2 SASEGT. As DNA, the CDR3 is TGTGCCAGCAGCGCTCAATTTAACACTGAAGCTTTCTTT. Translated: CASSAQFNTEAFF.

This chain links TRBV14 with TRBJ2-3; D may be TRBD1 (6 bases). V shed 2 bases and J shed 0 bases, with 9 bases lying between them. The CDR3 covers 15 residues. Germline-derived CDR1 and CDR2 are SGHDN and FVKESK. The CDR3 is CASSQWTASTDTQYF. The DNA for the CDR3 is TGTGCCAGCAGCCAATGGACAGCAAGCACAGATACGCAGTATTTT.

The V and J genes are TRBV29-1 and TRBJ2-5; the match to TRBD1 covers 8 bases. Trimming took 7 bases from V and 7 from J; bases not matched to a gene: 14. The CDR3 runs 14 residues. CDR1 SQVTM and CDR2 ANQGSEA come from the germline V gene. CDR3 sequence: CSEERDRRFRTQYF. CDR3 in DNA: TGCAGCGAAGAACGGGACAGGCGATTTCGGACCCAGTACTTC.

The chain carries TRBV7-8 and TRBJ2-2; no firm D call. V was cut by 0 bases and J by 4 bases, with 12 bases left in between. This CDR3 region has 16 residues. CDR1 is SGHVS, CDR2 FQNEAQ, per germline. DNA for the CDR3: TGTGCCAGCAGCTTAGCGCTAGTTTCCGTCACCGGGGAGCTGTTTTTT. Its translation: CASSLALVSVTGELFF.

The gene calls are TRBV28 and TRBJ1-3; D unclear. There are 10 residues in the CDR3. CDR1 and CDR2 from the germline V gene are MDHEN and SYDVKM. Trimming pared 6 bases from V and 4 bases from J, leaving 1 base between. CDR3: CASRGNTIYF. For the CDR3, the DNA is TGTGCCAGCAGGGGAAACACCATATATTTT.

This clone was counted ten times or more. The rearrangement links TRBV18 to TRBJ1-1; D perhaps matches TRBD1 (5 bases). Germline V lookup: CDR1 KGHSH, CDR2 LQKENI. This CDR3 is 14 amino acids long. V was trimmed by 1 base and J by 5 bases, leaving 11 bases between them. CDR3 loop: CASSPLGGTTEAFF. Written as DNA, the CDR3 is TGTGCCAGCTCACCACTTGGGGGAACAACTGAAGCTTTCTTT. Using reference TRBV18 and TRBJ1-1 for the parts outside the CDR3, the full variable domain is NAGVMQNPRHLVRRRGQEARLRCSPMKGHSHVYWYRQLPEEGLKFMVYLQKENIIDESGMPKERFSAEFPKEGPSILRIQQVVRGDSAAYFCASSPLGGTTEAFFGQGTRLTVV.